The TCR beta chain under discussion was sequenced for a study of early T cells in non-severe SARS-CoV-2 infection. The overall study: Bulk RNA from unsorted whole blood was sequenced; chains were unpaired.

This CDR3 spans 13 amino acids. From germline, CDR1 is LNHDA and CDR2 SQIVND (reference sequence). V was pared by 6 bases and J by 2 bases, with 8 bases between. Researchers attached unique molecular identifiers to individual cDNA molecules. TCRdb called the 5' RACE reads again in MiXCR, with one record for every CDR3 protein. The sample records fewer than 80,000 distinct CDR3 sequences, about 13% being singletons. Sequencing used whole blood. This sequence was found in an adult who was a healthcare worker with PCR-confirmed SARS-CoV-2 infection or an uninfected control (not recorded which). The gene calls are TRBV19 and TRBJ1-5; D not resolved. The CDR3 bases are TGTGCCAGTAGGAATACTGGCAATCAGCCCCAGCATTTT. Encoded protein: CASRNTGNQPQHF.